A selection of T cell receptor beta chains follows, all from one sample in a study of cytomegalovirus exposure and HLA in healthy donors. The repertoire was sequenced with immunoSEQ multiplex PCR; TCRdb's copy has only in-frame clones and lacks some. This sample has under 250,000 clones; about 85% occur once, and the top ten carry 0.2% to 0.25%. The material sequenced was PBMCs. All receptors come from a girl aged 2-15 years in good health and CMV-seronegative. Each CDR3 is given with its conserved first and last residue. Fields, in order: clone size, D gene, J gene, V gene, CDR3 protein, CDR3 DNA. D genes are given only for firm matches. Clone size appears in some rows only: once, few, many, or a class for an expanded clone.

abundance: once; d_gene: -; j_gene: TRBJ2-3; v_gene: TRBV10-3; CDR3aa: CAIQQESTDTQYF; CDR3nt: TGTGCCATCCAACAGGAAAGCACAGATACGCAGTATTTT
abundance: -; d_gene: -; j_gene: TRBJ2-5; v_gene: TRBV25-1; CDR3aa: CASSVFTGLQETQYF; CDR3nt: TGTGCCAGCAGTGTTTTTACAGGCCTGCAAGAGACCCAGTACTTC
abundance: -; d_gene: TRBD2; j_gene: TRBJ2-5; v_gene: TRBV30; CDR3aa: CAWTPGLVETQYF; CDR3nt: TGTGCCTGGACCCCGGGACTAGTAGAGACCCAGTACTTC
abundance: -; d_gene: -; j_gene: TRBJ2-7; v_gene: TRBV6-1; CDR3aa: CASSDPQGSSYEQYF; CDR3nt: TGTGCCAGCAGTGACCCACAGGGAAGCTCCTACGAGCAGTACTTC
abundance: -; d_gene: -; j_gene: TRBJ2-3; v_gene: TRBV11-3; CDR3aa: CASSHRGGGPDTQYF; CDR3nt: TGTGCCAGCAGTCATCGCGGGGGCGGTCCAGATACGCAGTATTTT
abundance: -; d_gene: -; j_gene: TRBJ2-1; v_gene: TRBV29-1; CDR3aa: CSVAGDTSTNEQFF; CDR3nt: TGCAGCGTTGCCGGGGACACCTCAACCAATGAGCAGTTCTTC
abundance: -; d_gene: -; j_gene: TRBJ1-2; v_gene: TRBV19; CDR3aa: CASSSTGTNFLEEGYTF; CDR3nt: TGTGCCAGTAGTTCCACCGGGACTAACTTCTTGGAGGAGGGCTACACCTTC
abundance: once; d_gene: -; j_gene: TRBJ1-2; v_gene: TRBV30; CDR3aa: CAWSVRSPGASGYTF; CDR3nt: TGTGCCTGGAGTGTTAGGTCTCCAGGGGCGTCTGGCTACACCTTC
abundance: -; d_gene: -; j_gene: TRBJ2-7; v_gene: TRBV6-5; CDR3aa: CATRSFAGFSYEQYF; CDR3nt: TGTGCCACGCGCTCCTTCGCGGGGTTTTCCTACGAGCAGTACTTC
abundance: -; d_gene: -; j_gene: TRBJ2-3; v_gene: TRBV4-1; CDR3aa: CASSQGSSGTDTQYF; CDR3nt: TGCGCCAGCAGCCAAGGGTCTAGCGGCACAGATACGCAGTATTTT
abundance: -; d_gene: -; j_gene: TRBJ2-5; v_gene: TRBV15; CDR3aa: CATSRDKGGQETQYF; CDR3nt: TGTGCCACCAGCAGAGACAAAGGGGGCCAAGAGACCCAGTACTTC
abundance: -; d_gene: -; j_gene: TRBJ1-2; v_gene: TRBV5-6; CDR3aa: CASSEDTFYGYTF; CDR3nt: TGTGCCAGCAGCGAGGACACCTTCTATGGCTACACCTTC
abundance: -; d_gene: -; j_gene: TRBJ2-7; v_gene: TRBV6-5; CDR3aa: CASSPDSSSYEQYF; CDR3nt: TGTGCCAGCAGTCCAGACTCGAGCTCCTACGAGCAGTACTTC
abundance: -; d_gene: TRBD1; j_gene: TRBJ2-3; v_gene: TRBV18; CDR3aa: CASSPQGVTDTQYF; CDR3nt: TGTGCCAGCTCACCTCAGGGGGTAACAGATACGCAGTATTTT
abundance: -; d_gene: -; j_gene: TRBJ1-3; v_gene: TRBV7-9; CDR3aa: CASSRDSSPGNTIYF; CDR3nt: TGTGCCAGCAGCCGGGACTCCTCACCTGGAAACACCATATATTTT
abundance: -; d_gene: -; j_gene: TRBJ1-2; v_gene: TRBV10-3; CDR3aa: CAISEYNYGYTF; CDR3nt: TGTGCCATCAGTGAATATAACTATGGCTACACCTTC
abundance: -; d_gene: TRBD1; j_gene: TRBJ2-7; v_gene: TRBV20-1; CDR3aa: CSARTGYEQYF; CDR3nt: TGCAGTGCCCGGACAGGGTACGAGCAGTACTTC
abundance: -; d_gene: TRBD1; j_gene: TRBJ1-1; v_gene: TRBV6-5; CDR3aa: CASKFDRAAGTEAFF; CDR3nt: TGTGCCAGCAAGTTTGACAGGGCGGCGGGCACTGAAGCTTTCTTT
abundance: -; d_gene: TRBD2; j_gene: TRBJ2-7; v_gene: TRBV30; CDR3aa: CAWSVRTSGRAGYEQYF; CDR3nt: TGTGCCTGGAGTGTACGGACTAGCGGGAGGGCTGGGTACGAGCAGTACTTC
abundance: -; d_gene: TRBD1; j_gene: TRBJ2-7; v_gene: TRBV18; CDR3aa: CASSPLGQGTSAQYF; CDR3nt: TGTGCCAGCTCACCCCTTGGACAGGGTACGTCCGCGCAGTACTTC
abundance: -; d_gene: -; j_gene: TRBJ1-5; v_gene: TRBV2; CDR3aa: CASSRQVDQPQHF; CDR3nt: TGTGCCAGCAGTCGACAGGTAGATCAGCCCCAGCATTTT
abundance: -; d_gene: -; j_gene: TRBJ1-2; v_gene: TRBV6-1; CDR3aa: CASSEVRYGYTF; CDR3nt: TGTGCCAGCAGTGAAGTGAGGTATGGCTACACCTTC
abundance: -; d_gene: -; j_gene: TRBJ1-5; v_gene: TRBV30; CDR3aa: CAWSRGGGNQPQHF; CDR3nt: TGTGCCTGGAGTAGGGGAGGGGGGAATCAGCCCCAGCATTTT
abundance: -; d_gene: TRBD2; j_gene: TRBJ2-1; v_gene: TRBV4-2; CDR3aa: CASSPRPGLAQNNEQFF; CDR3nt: TGTGCCAGCAGCCCACGACCGGGACTAGCGCAAAACAATGAGCAGTTCTTC
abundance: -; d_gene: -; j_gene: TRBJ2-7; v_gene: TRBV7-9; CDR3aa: CASSLTSYEQYF; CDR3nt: TGTGCCAGCAGCTTAACTAGCTACGAGCAGTACTTC
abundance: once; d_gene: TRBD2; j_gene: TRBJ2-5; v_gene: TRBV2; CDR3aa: CASSQFLLAGTYQETQYF; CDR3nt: TGTGCCAGCAGTCAATTCCTACTAGCGGGGACATACCAAGAGACCCAGTACTTC
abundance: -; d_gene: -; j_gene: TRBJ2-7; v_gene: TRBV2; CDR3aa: CASSGARSHYEQYF; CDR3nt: TGTGCCAGCAGTGGTGCCAGGTCCCACTACGAGCAGTACTTC
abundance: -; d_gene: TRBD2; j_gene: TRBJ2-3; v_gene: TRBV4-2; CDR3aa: CASSPRTSGSDTQYF; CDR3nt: TGTGCCAGCAGCCCCCGGACTAGCGGATCAGATACGCAGTATTTT
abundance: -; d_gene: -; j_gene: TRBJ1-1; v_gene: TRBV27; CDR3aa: CASTEASNTEAFF; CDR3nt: TGTGCCAGCACCGAGGCCTCTAACACTGAAGCTTTCTTT
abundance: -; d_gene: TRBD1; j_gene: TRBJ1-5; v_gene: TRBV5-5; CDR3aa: CASSFHDRGHSNQPQHF; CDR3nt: TGTGCCAGCAGCTTTCATGACAGGGGCCATAGCAATCAGCCCCAGCATTTT
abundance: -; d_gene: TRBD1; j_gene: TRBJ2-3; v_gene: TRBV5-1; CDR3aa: CASSLGTGTATDTQYF; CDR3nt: TGCGCCAGCAGCTTGGGGACAGGGACAGCCACAGATACGCAGTATTTT
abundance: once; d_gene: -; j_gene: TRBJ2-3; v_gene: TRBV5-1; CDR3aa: CASSFGGGGTDTQYF; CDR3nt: TGCGCCAGCAGCTTTGGGGGCGGTGGCACAGATACGCAGTATTTT
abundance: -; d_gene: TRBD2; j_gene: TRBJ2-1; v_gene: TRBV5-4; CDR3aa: CASSLEARGRNEQFF; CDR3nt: TGTGCCAGCAGCTTGGAGGCGCGGGGGAGGAATGAGCAGTTCTTC
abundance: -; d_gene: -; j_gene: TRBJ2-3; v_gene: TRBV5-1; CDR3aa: CASSLALGRARADTQYF; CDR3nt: TGCGCCAGCAGCTTGGCCCTCGGCAGGGCCAGGGCAGATACGCAGTATTTT
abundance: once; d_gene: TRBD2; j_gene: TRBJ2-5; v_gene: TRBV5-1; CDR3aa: CASSILAGTQETQYF; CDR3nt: TGCGCCAGCAGCATCCTAGCGGGAACCCAAGAGACCCAGTACTTC
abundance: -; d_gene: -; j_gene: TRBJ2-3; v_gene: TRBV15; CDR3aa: CATSRDGGFRTDTQYF; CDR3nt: TGTGCCACCAGCAGAGATGGGGGGTTCAGGACAGATACGCAGTATTTT
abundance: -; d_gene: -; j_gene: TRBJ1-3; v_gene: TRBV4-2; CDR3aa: CASSPPTGSLSGNTIYF; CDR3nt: TGTGCCAGCAGCCCGCCCACAGGGTCCCTCTCTGGAAACACCATATATTTT
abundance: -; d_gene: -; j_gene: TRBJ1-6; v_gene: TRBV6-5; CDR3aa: CASSYDGGGYSPLHF; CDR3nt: TGTGCCAGCAGTTACGATGGGGGAGGCTATTCACCCCTCCACTTT
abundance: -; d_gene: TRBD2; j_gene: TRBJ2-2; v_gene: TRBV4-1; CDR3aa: CASSQVSLAGATGELFF; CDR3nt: TGCGCCAGCAGCCAAGTGTCTCTAGCGGGTGCTACCGGGGAGCTGTTTTTT
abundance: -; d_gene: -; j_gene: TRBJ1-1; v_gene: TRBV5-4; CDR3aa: CASSLESDGEAFF; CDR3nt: TGTGCCAGCAGCTTGGAATCAGATGGTGAAGCTTTCTTT
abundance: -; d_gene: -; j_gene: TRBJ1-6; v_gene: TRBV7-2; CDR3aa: CASSWEGVRYNSPLHF; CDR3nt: TGTGCCAGCAGCTGGGAGGGCGTCCGCTATAATTCACCCCTCCACTTT
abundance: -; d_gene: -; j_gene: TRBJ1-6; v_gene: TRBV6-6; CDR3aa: CASSYPSDSPLHF; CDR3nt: TGTGCCAGCAGTTACCCCTCAGATTCACCCCTCCACTTT
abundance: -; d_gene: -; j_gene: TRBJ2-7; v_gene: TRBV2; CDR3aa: CASSEGSSVPYEQYF; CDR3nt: TGTGCCAGCAGTGAAGGGTCTAGCGTGCCCTACGAGCAGTACTTC
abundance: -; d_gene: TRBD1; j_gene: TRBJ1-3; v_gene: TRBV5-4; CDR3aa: CASSIRQGNQVLENTIYF; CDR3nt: TGTGCCAGCAGCATACGACAGGGGAATCAAGTCCTGGAGAACACCATATATTTT
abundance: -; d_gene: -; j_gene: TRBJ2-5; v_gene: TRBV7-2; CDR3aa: CASSQSTGKGTQYF; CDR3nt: TGTGCCAGCAGCCAATCGACAGGAAAGGGGACCCAGTACTTC
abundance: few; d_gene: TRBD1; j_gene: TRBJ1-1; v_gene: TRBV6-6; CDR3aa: CASSVQGAENTEAFF; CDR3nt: TGTGCCAGCAGTGTCCAGGGGGCCGAGAACACTGAAGCTTTCTTT
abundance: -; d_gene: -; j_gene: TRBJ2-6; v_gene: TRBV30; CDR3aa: CAWSKSGLAGANVLTF; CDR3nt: TGTGCCTGGAGTAAATCAGGACTGGCTGGGGCCAACGTCCTGACTTTC
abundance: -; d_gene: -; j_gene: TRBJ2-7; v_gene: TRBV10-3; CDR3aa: CAISESPQGSYEQYF; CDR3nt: TGTGCCATCAGTGAGTCCCCACAGGGTTCATACGAGCAGTACTTC
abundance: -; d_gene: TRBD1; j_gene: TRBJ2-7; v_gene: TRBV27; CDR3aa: CASRLRDRGQGEQYF; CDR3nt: TGTGCCAGCAGGCTCCGGGACAGGGGTCAGGGCGAGCAGTACTTC